Presented here are 30 T cell receptor beta chains from one specimen sequenced in a study of blood T cells in healthy people across ages. It was with a sample-barcoded 5' primer and a J-beta primer mix that a second PCR of roughly 7 to 12 cycles was run. TCRdb ran MiXCR on the 5' RACE reads and lists one entry per CDR3 protein. Altogether some 560,000 distinct CDR3 sequences are present, 27% being singletons, with the ten largest covering 3% to 4.5%. A further study also used this sample, focusing on T cells of mothers and their children.

Sequencing was performed on blood. These receptors all stem from a boy aged 2 to 10 in good health.

The rearrangement joins TRBV7-9 to TRBJ1-1; 8 bases line up with TRBD1. From germline, CDR1 is SEHNR and CDR2 FQNEAQ (reference sequence). The CDR3 is 14 residues long. V was pared by 5 bases and J by 3 bases, with 5 bases of the junction left unmatched. The CDR3, as DNA: TGTGCCAGCAGCACCCCAGGGGGCCACACTGAAGCTTTCTTT. This codes for CASSTPGGHTEAFF.

This clonotype was counted only a few times. This sequence joins TRBV7-2 and TRBJ1-5, with TRBD1 identical over 7 bases. V gave up 4 bases and J gave up 6 bases; unmatched junction bases: 9. Germline CDR1 is SGHTA and CDR2 is FQGNSA. This CDR3 is built from 15 residues. In DNA, the CDR3 is TGTGCCAGCAGCTATAAGGCAGGGGGGTTTCAGCCCCAGCATTTT. Protein product: CASSYKAGGFQPQHF. Full variable domain (missing parts from reference TRBV7-2 and TRBJ1-5): GAGVSQSPSNKVTEKGKDVELRCDPISGHTALYWYRQSLGQGLEFLIYFQGNSAPDKSGLPSDRFSAERTGGSVSTLTIQRTQQEDSAVYLCASSYKAGGFQPQHFGDGTRLSIL.

A few counts support this clonotype. The chain has TRBV6-1 and TRBJ2-5; no reliable D call. The J call may be incorrect, as the DNA end agrees better with TRBJ2-7. The CDR3 length is 13 residues. Germline CDR1 and CDR2: MNHNS and SASEGT. The CDR3 protein is CASSEADSYEQYF. In DNA, the CDR3 is TGTGCCAGCAGTGAGGCAGACTCCTACGAGCAGTACTTC.

The V and J genes are TRBV24-1 and TRBJ1-5; no clear D gene. The germline V and J ends were trimmed by 4 bases and 0 bases, with 6 bases remaining between them. This CDR3 is built from 14 residues. CDR1 and CDR2 from the germline V gene are KGHDR and SFDVKD. CDR3 sequence: CATSESNSNQPQHF. The CDR3 DNA follows: TGTGCCACCAGTGAGTCGAATAGCAATCAGCCCCAGCATTTT.

This clonotype was observed a handful of times. The chain joins TRBV7-8 to TRBJ2-4; 11 bases map to TRBD1. With 5 bases clipped from V and 10 bases from J, the junction kept 10 bases outside the gene matches. Germline lookup yields CDR1 SGHVS and CDR2 FQNEAQ. This CDR3 comprises 15 residues. Written as DNA, the CDR3 is TGTGCCAGCAGCCCTGGACAGGGGGCTCGTTCTATTCAGTACTTC. Translated, it gives CASSPGQGARSIQYF.

This clonotype showed up just a few times. This chain links TRBV10-3 with TRBJ1-2, with TRBD1 matching over 8 bases. J gave up 6 bases and V 4 bases, and 13 bases lay outside the gene matches. Germline V gives CDR1 ENHRY, CDR2 SYGVKD. The CDR3 is 16 amino acids. The CDR3 DNA reads as TGTGCCATCAGTGTTGGGGTGGGACAGGCGGGCGATGGCTACACCTTC. Translation gives CAISVGVGQAGDGYTF.

The chain recombines TRBV7-8 with TRBJ1-6; 7 nucleotides line up with TRBD1. J was trimmed by 9 bases and V by 5 bases; bases with no gene match: 16. The CDR3 covers 17 residues. CDR1 is SGHVS, CDR2 FQNEAQ, per germline. The CDR3 DNA sequence: TGTGCCAGCAGCCCCACCGCGGACAGGCCGTTGGGTTCACCCCTCCACTTT. As protein: CASSPTADRPLGSPLHF.

V is TRBV11-2 and J is TRBJ2-2, with a weak D call TRBD1 (6 bases). Trimming pared 2 bases from V and 9 bases from J, leaving 7 bases between. Per germline, CDR1 SGHAT and CDR2 FQNNGV. CDR3 length: 12 residues. The CDR3 bases are TGTGCCAGCAGCTTAACAGGGTGGGAGCTGTTTTTT. This codes for CASSLTGWELFF.

V is TRBV4-3 and J is TRBJ2-7; 13 bases agree with TRBD2. The CDR3 spans 16 residues. V lost 0 bases to trimming and J lost 3 bases; unmatched junction nucleotides: 2. Germline V gene lookup returns CDR1 LGHNA and CDR2 YSLEER. The CDR3, as DNA: TGCGCCAGCAGCCAAGATACTAGCGGGAGGGGCTACGAGCAGTACTTC. Residues: CASSQDTSGRGYEQYF.

The chain has TRBV4-3 and TRBJ2-5; D perhaps matches TRBD2 (5 bases). The DNA end lines up better with TRBJ2-7; the J call may be wrong. Germline CDR1 reads LGHNA; CDR2 reads YSLEER. The CDR3 spans 16 residues. CDR3 in DNA: TGCGCCAGCAGCCAAGACTATCAGGAGGAGATGTACGAGCAGTACTTC. Its protein product is CASSQDYQEEMYEQYF.

The chain recombines TRBV3-1 with TRBJ2-1, with D possibly TRBD2 on 7 matching bases. V dropped 1 base and J dropped 2 bases, with 15 bases sitting between them. This CDR3 has 17 amino acids. Germline values: CDR1 LGHDT, CDR2 YNNKEL (reference sequence). The CDR3 bases are TGTGCCAGCAGCCAAGTCCCTTCCGGGGGGCCCTACAATGAGCAGTTCTTC. Translated, it gives CASSQVPSGGPYNEQFF.

CDR3 sequence reads: CASSLAGFEQYF. DNA for the CDR3: TGTGCCAGCAGCTTAGCTGGGTTCGAGCAGTACTTC. This chain joins TRBV7-8 and TRBJ2-1; D call uncertain. TRBJ2-7 matches the DNA end more closely, so the J call is doubtful. The germline V gene encodes CDR1 SGHVS and CDR2 FQNEAQ. This CDR3 is 12 amino acids long.

Turning to this clonotype: The junction shows a germline mismatch at one end, possibly a read error. The chain carries TRBV27 and TRBJ2-5; TRBD2 matches 9 bases. The CDR3 is 15 amino acids. Germline V lookup: CDR1 MNHEY, CDR2 SMNVEV (reference sequence). CDR3 in DNA: TGTGACAGCAGTTTGGGAGGACTAGCGATCCGGGAGCAGTACTTC. Protein sequence: CDSSLGGLAIREQYF.

This clonotype appeared a few times. The V and J genes are TRBV6-2 or TRBV6-3 and TRBJ1-2; D might be TRBD1 (6 bases). Germline CDR1 MNHEY, CDR2 SVGEGT. The CDR3 extends over 14 amino acids. V lost 5 bases and J 4 bases, leaving 14 bases between the germline ends. The CDR3 DNA is TGTGCCAGCAGTCTCCGGGACACTAGCTATGGCTACACCTTC. Its protein is CASSLRDTSYGYTF.

The V and J genes are TRBV20-1 and TRBJ2-1, with D possibly being TRBD1 (6 bases). The CDR3 has 12 residues. Germline lookup yields CDR1 DFQATT and CDR2 SNEGSKA (reference sequence). With 2 bases removed from V and 7 bases from J, the gap between germline ends came to 9 bases. The DNA of the CDR3 is TGCAGTGCTAGATTGGGGGCGAATGAGCAGTTCTTC. Amino acid sequence: CSARLGANEQFF.

This clonotype was detected only a few times. The chain carries TRBV19 and TRBJ2-3, with D tentatively TRBD2 (5 bases). Germline loops: CDR1 LNHDA, CDR2 SQIVND (reference sequence). Trimming removed 1 base at V and 6 bases at J, with 11 bases between. The CDR3 runs to 14 residues. Here the CDR3 reads CASSIGSSGDTQYF. CDR3 coding DNA: TGTGCCAGTAGTATAGGTTCCTCGGGGGATACGCAGTATTTT.

The chain joins TRBV27 to TRBJ1-2; 8 nucleotides line up with TRBD1. V gave up 0 bases and J gave up 4 bases; unmatched junction bases: 10. The germline gives CDR1 MNHEY, CDR2 SMNVEV (reference sequence). The CDR3 spans 17 residues. In DNA form, the CDR3 reads TGTGCCAGCAGTTTATCGGATTCGACAGGGGAGGTCTATGGCTACACCTTC. Its protein is CASSLSDSTGEVYGYTF.

This clonotype has a handful of counts. The J gene is TRBJ2-1, the V gene TRBV9; D gene uncertain. The CDR3 length is 14 residues. CDR1 is SGDLS and CDR2 is YYNGEE in the germline V gene. Trimming cost V 6 bases and J 0 bases, with 10 bases left between them. The CDR3 DNA reads TGTGCCAGCACGAAGGAGAACTCCTACAATGAGCAGTTCTTC. Its protein is CASTKENSYNEQFF.

This clonotype was seen more than once but under ten times. The chain is built from TRBV11-2 and TRBJ2-2; TRBD2 aligns across 11 bases. J was trimmed by 5 bases and V by 2 bases; bases with no gene match: 4. Germline V gives CDR1 SGHAT, CDR2 FQNNGV. This CDR3 is 16 amino acids long. The CDR3 DNA is TGTGCCAGCAGCTTAACTAGCGGGAGTATTACCGGGGAGCTGTTTTTT. It specifies CASSLTSGSITGELFF.

This clonotype was counted only a few times. The chain couples TRBV3-1 to TRBJ2-7; 7 bases align to TRBD2. Germline loops: CDR1 LGHDT, CDR2 YNNKEL (reference sequence). The CDR3 spans 15 residues. The ends lost 6 bases at V and 2 bases at J; junction bases unmatched: 10. The CDR3: CASSSPGTTTYEQYF. In DNA form, the CDR3 reads TGTGCCAGCAGTTCTCCCGGGACTACCACCTACGAGCAGTACTTC.

This clonotype was counted only a few times. The gene calls are TRBV7-9 and TRBJ2-7; 12 positions agree with TRBD2. Germline CDR1 and CDR2: SEHNR and FQNEAQ (reference sequence). CDR3 length: 16 residues. Trimming removed 4 bases from V and 3 bases from J; junction bases left unmatched: 7. Here the CDR3 reads CASSSTTSGSVYEQYF. The CDR3 DNA sequence: TGTGCCAGCAGCTCCACGACTAGCGGGAGTGTCTACGAGCAGTACTTC.

V usage is TRBV2 and J usage is TRBJ2-5, with D perhaps matching TRBD2 (6 bases). CDR3 length: 14 residues. V lost 6 bases and J lost 0, with 11 bases in between. From germline, CDR1 is SNHLY and CDR2 FYNNEI. The DNA for the CDR3 is TGTGCCAGCAGGGGGGGAAGCAACCAAGAGACCCAGTACTTC. This encodes CASRGGSNQETQYF.

The genes are TRBV18 and TRBJ1-1, with no clear D. Germline lookup yields CDR1 KGHSH and CDR2 LQKENI. V was clipped by 3 bases and J by 3 bases, with 8 bases between them. CDR3 size: 13 residues. The CDR3 loop reads CASSPDGYTEAFF. The CDR3 coding sequence is TGTGCCAGCTCACCGGACGGTTACACTGAAGCTTTCTTT.

This chain joins TRBV9 and TRBJ2-5; no clear D gene. V gave up 5 bases and J gave up 5 bases, with 16 bases separating them. This CDR3 spans 14 amino acids. Germline V lookup: CDR1 SGDLS, CDR2 YYNGEE. CDR3 sequence (DNA): TGTGCCAGCAGTGAAAGGGCAACACTGGAGACCCAGTACTTC. Translation gives CASSERATLETQYF.

The rearrangement uses TRBV4-3 and TRBJ2-5, with 12 bases that match TRBD2. The closer fit of TRBJ2-1 to the DNA end suggests the J call may be wrong. The CDR3 length is 17 residues. Germline loops: CDR1 LGHNA, CDR2 YSLEER. The CDR3 nucleotides read TGCGCCAGCAGCCAAGGGACTAGCGGGACCTTCCTTAGTGAGCAGTTCTTC. Translating it yields CASSQGTSGTFLSEQFF.

The V and J genes are TRBV10-3 and TRBJ2-7; 8 bases line up with TRBD1. Germline V gives CDR1 ENHRY, CDR2 SYGVKD. Trimming cost V 11 bases and J 2 bases; bases outside gene matches: 5. The CDR3 has 12 residues. The CDR3 DNA follows: TGTGCCGCGGGACAGGACACCTACGAGCAGTACTTC. Amino acid sequence: CAAGQDTYEQYF.

This clonotype was seen only a few times. The chain uses TRBV18 and TRBJ1-4, with D possibly TRBD1 on 5 matching bases. Germline V CDR1 and CDR2: KGHSH, LQKENI. The CDR3 is made up of 17 amino acids. Trimming stripped 1 base from V and 8 bases from J, with 20 bases between. The CDR3 is CASSPRRQGQGGEKLFF. In nucleotides, the CDR3 is TGTGCCAGCTCACCACGGCGACAAGGACAAGGAGGGGAAAAACTGTTTTTT. Full variable domain (rest looked up from reference TRBV18 and TRBJ1-4): NAGVMQNPRHLVRRRGQEARLRCSPMKGHSHVYWYRQLPEEGLKFMVYLQKENIIDESGMPKERFSAEFPKEGPSILRIQQVVRGDSAAYFCASSPRRQGQGGEKLFFGSGTQLSVL.

This clonotype was recorded at least ten times. The chain is built from TRBV29-1 and TRBJ1-1, with D possibly matching TRBD1 (5 bases). The CDR3 is made up of 15 amino acids. Germline V lookup: CDR1 SQVTM, CDR2 ANQGSEA. Trimming pared 7 bases from V and 1 base from J, leaving 19 bases between. DNA for the CDR3: TGCAGCGGGGGGACTAGGAAGCGTGGGAACACTGAAGCTTTCTTT. Encoded protein: CSGGTRKRGNTEAFF.

The chain is built from TRBV5-1 and TRBJ2-7; D is possibly TRBD1 (6 bases). This CDR3 region has 14 residues. CDR1 and CDR2 (germline): SGHRS, YFSETQ. Trimming removed 2 bases from V and 5 bases from J, with 14 bases in between. The CDR3: CASSFTAGAHEQYF. CDR3 coding DNA: TGCGCCAGCAGCTTTACAGCAGGGGCCCACGAGCAGTACTTC.

The V and J genes are TRBV20-1 and TRBJ2-3, with D perhaps matching TRBD2 (6 bases). This CDR3 is built from 17 residues. Germline V lookup: CDR1 DFQATT, CDR2 SNEGSKA (reference sequence). Trimming shortened V by 6 bases and J by 1 base, and 23 bases separated the two germline ends. The CDR3 region has the DNA TGCAGTGCCGACGGTGGATTGGCGGGGTTGCGCACAGATACGCAGTATTTT. It translates to CSADGGLAGLRTDTQYF.